Below, 24 T cell receptor beta chains from the same sample are listed, as sequenced in a study of T cells after yellow fever vaccination. TCRdb ran MiXCR on the 5' RACE reads and lists one entry per CDR3 protein. The table has roughly 170,000 distinct CDR3 sequences, roughly 9% seen once. The sequencing used CD8+ T cells sorted from PBMCs, collected 45 days after the yellow fever booster vaccination. All receptors derive from a man in his late teens or twenties who received the YFV17D yellow fever vaccine.

This clonotype was picked up a small number of times. The CDR3 DNA reads TGTGCCAGCAGTTACGGATCCGTGATCGAGAAGTATGGCTACACCTTC. Translating it yields CASSYGSVIEKYGYTF. The chain uses TRBV6-2 or TRBV6-3 and TRBJ1-2, with no clear D. Trimming took 2 bases from V and 5 from J, leaving 18 bases between them. Germline values: CDR1 MNHEY, CDR2 SVGEGT. The CDR3 runs 16 residues.

In its sample, this clonotype ranks as medium-sized. This chain uses TRBV27 with TRBJ2-2; 11 bases are shared with TRBD2. The CDR3 length is 17 residues. Germline CDR1 and CDR2: MNHEY and SMNVEV (reference sequence). The V gene end was trimmed by 2 bases and the J gene end by 7 bases; junction bases not matched to a gene: 9. The CDR3 DNA follows: TGTGCCAGCAGTTTACTTATAGCGGGGGGGCAAGGCGGGGAGCTGTTTTTT. It translates to CASSLLIAGGQGGELFF.

V gene TRBV4-3 combines with J gene TRBJ2-1, with D possibly called TRBD1 or TRBD2 (5 bases each). V was pared by 1 base and J by 9 bases, with 19 bases between. This CDR3 region has 16 residues. CDR1 LGHNA and CDR2 YSLEER come from the germline V gene. CDR3 sequence reads: CASSQGLGGTPREQFF. The CDR3, as DNA: TGCGCCAGCAGCCAAGGTCTTGGGGGAACCCCCCGTGAGCAGTTCTTC.

This clonotype was counted only a few times. The chain employs TRBV4-1 and TRBJ1-5, with D unresolved. The CDR3 length is 15 residues. The ends were cut back, 3 bases at V and 1 base at J, with 10 bases in the middle. Germline CDR1 is MGHRA and CDR2 is YSYEKL. The chain's CDR3 is CASSQGGRSNQPQHF. The CDR3, as DNA: TGCGCCAGCAGCCAGGGCGGCCGGAGCAATCAGCCCCAGCATTTT.

V usage is TRBV27 and J usage is TRBJ1-2; 7 bases match TRBD1. The V segment lost 6 bases and the J segment 4 bases; nucleotides outside the gene matches: 11. The germline gives CDR1 MNHEY, CDR2 SMNVEV (reference sequence). The CDR3 loop spans 15 amino acids. In DNA form, the CDR3 reads TGTGCCAGCAGATTAACCTACAGGGGTCCCTATGGCTACACCTTC. This gives the protein CASRLTYRGPYGYTF.

This clonotype was picked up a small number of times. V gene TRBV7-9 combines with J gene TRBJ2-5, with 11 bases lining up with TRBD2. This CDR3 region has 15 residues. The V gene end was trimmed by 7 bases and the J gene end by 1 base; junction bases not matched to a gene: 5. The germline CDR1 and CDR2 sequences are SEHNR and FQNEAQ (reference sequence). Written as DNA, the CDR3 is TGTGCCAGCATCCTAGCGGGGGGCTTCCAAGAGACCCAGTACTTC. Translation: CASILAGGFQETQYF.

This clonotype has a handful of counts. The chain joins TRBV12-3 or TRBV12-4 to TRBJ1-5, with D tentatively TRBD1 (5 bases). V lost 6 bases, J lost 11 bases, and 20 bases lay in between. The CDR3 runs 14 residues. The CDR3 reads CASSPGGGLLSQHF. In nucleotides, the CDR3 is TGTGCCAGCAGCCCGGGGGGGGGACTTCTATCCCAGCATTTT.

This clonotype was recorded many times. The V call is TRBV5-1, the J call TRBJ2-5, with 7 bases matching TRBD2. The CDR3 covers 14 residues. V lost 4 bases to trimming and J lost 3 bases; unmatched junction nucleotides: 6. Germline V gives CDR1 SGHRS, CDR2 YFSETQ. CDR3 amino acids: CASSPPLAEETQYF. The CDR3 DNA reads TGCGCCAGCAGCCCCCCCCTAGCGGAAGAGACCCAGTACTTC.

In this sample, this clonotype turned up a few times. The CDR3 region is CASSIATSNEQFF. CDR3 sequence (DNA): TGTGCCAGCAGCATCGCGACTAGCAATGAGCAGTTCTTC. The chain employs TRBV7-3 and TRBJ2-1; a possible D gene is TRBD2 (6 bases). Trimming shortened V by 5 bases and J by 6 bases, and 11 bases separated the two germline ends. The CDR3 runs 13 residues. Germline lookup yields CDR1 SGHTA and CDR2 FQGTGA.

This clonotype was seen only a few times. The V call is TRBV12-3 or TRBV12-4, the J call TRBJ1-2, with D perhaps TRBD1 (5 bases). The CDR3 is 17 residues long. V lost 7 bases to trimming and J lost 8 bases, with 29 bases between them. CDR3 nucleotides: TGTGCCAGCATCCCCAGAGGCGCCCCTTGGGGCACGGGGGGCTACACCTTC. Translation: CASIPRGAPWGTGGYTF.

The rearrangement links TRBV4-2 to TRBJ1-6, with 7 nucleotides matching TRBD1. The CDR3 length is 15 residues. After removal of 3 bases from V and 6 bases from J, the junction contained 5 bases not matched to a gene. From germline, CDR1 is LGHNA and CDR2 YNFKEQ. The CDR3 DNA is TGTGCCAGCAGCCAGAGAGACAGGGTTAATTCACCCCTCCACTTT. Protein product: CASSQRDRVNSPLHF.

This clonotype was recorded at least ten times. The CDR3 reads CASSLLGSYEQYF. In nucleotides, the CDR3 is TGTGCCAGCAGTTTACTGGGTTCCTACGAGCAGTACTTC. The chain is built from TRBV12-3 or TRBV12-4 and TRBJ2-7; D uncertain. V was clipped by 2 bases and J by 1 base, with 6 bases between them. The length of the CDR3 is 13 residues.

The chain combines TRBV6-5 with TRBJ2-1; 10 bases match TRBD2. CDR1 is MNHEY and CDR2 is SVGAGI in the germline V gene. Trimming took 5 bases from V and 6 from J; bases not matched to a gene: 7. The CDR3 totals 15 residues. The CDR3 sequence: CASSLTSGATNEQFF. The CDR3 nucleotides read TGTGCCAGCAGTCTCACTAGCGGGGCCACCAATGAGCAGTTCTTC.

This clonotype has only a few counts. This sequence joins TRBV9 and TRBJ2-5; D is undetermined. CDR3 length equals 14 residues. The ends were cut back, 2 bases at V and 0 bases at J, with 8 bases in the middle. Germline loops: CDR1 SGDLS, CDR2 YYNGEE. The CDR3 protein is CASSVKLYQETQYF. The CDR3 region has the DNA TGTGCCAGCAGCGTCAAGCTGTACCAAGAGACCCAGTACTTC. Based on the CDR3 plus reference TRBV9 and TRBJ2-5, the full variable domain is DSGVTQTPKHLITATGQRVTLRCSPRSGDLSVYWYQQSLDQGLQFLIQYYNGEERAKGNILERFSAQQFPDLHSELNLSSLELGDSALYFCASSVKLYQETQYFGPGTRLLVL.

Many counts were recorded for this clonotype. The CDR3 is CASSPPADTQYF. The CDR3 DNA is TGTGCCAGCAGTCCTCCCGCAGATACGCAGTATTTT. The rearrangement uses TRBV28 and TRBJ2-3; D is undetermined. In germline, CDR1 is MDHEN, CDR2 SYDVKM. Deletions cut 5 bases from V and 4 bases from J, with 7 bases between. This CDR3 is 12 amino acids long.

This clonotype was seen more than once but under ten times. V usage is TRBV7-2 and J usage is TRBJ2-3; a weak D match, TRBD2 (6 bases). V dropped 5 bases and J dropped 5 bases, with 17 bases sitting between them. Germline CDR1 is SGHTA and CDR2 is FQGNSA. The CDR3 runs to 15 residues. For the CDR3, the DNA is TGTGCCAGCAGCGCCCGGAGGGTGCAGGGAGATACGCAGTATTTT. Amino acids: CASSARRVQGDTQYF. The variable domain in full, completed from reference TRBV7-2 and TRBJ2-3, reads GAGVSQSPSNKVTEKGKDVELRCDPISGHTALYWYRQSLGQGLEFLIYFQGNSAPDKSGLPSDRFSAERTGGSVSTLTIQRTQQEDSAVYLCASSARRVQGDTQYFGPGTRLTVL.

The gene calls are TRBV5-1 and TRBJ2-7, with 8 bases that match TRBD1. Trimming removed 2 bases from V and 3 bases from J; junction bases left unmatched: 1. The CDR3 sequence is 13 residues long. The germline CDR1 and CDR2 sequences are SGHRS and YFSETQ. The CDR3 is CASSLTGGYEQYV. DNA for the CDR3: TGCGCCAGCAGCTTAACAGGGGGCTACGAGCAGTACGTC.

This clonotype was observed at least ten times. The V gene is TRBV4-3, the J gene TRBJ1-1; D unresolved. The CDR3 totals 14 residues. The ends were cut back, 0 bases at V and 5 bases at J, with 10 bases in the middle. Germline CDR1 and CDR2: LGHNA and YSLEER. The CDR3 region is CASSQEGAGTEAFF. The CDR3 DNA is TGCGCCAGCAGCCAAGAGGGTGCGGGGACTGAAGCTTTCTTT.

The genes are TRBV4-1 and TRBJ1-5; D might be TRBD1 (5 bases). The V gene's germline CDR1 is MGHRA and CDR2 YSYEKL. The CDR3 totals 15 residues. Trimming pared 0 bases from V and 6 bases from J, leaving 12 bases between. The CDR3 nucleotides read TGCGCCAGCAGCCAAGAGTTGGGGGGAACTCAGCCCCAGCATTTT. This sequence encodes CASSQELGGTQPQHF.

The chain carries TRBV11-2 and TRBJ2-5; D not resolved. V lost 4 bases and J 4 bases, leaving 7 bases between the germline ends. The germline gives CDR1 SGHAT, CDR2 FQNNGV. The CDR3 extends over 12 amino acids. CDR3 in amino acids: CASSSRSETQYF. The CDR3 region has the DNA TGTGCCAGCAGCTCGCGCTCAGAGACCCAGTACTTC.

V usage is TRBV6-5 and J usage is TRBJ1-1; D gene unclear. The V gene lost 0 bases and the J gene lost 2 bases, with 10 bases spanning the gap. Germline V gene sequence: CDR1 MNHEY, CDR2 SVGAGI. The CDR3 has 15 residues. The CDR3, as DNA: TGTGCCAGCAGTTACTCGCGGGGTGTTAACACTGAAGCTTTCTTT. Translated, it gives CASSYSRGVNTEAFF.

This chain uses TRBV4-3 with TRBJ2-1, with TRBD2 matching over 8 bases. The CDR3 runs 14 residues. V lost 0 bases, J lost 8 bases, and 3 bases stayed unmatched. Germline loops: CDR1 LGHNA, CDR2 YSLEER. The CDR3 protein is CASSQDRTSYEQFF. The CDR3 bases are TGCGCCAGCAGCCAAGATCGGACTAGCTATGAGCAGTTCTTC.

This clonotype was recorded a few times. CDR3 nucleotides: TGTGCCAGCAGCGTCCCGACTAGCGGGGGGGAGGATACGCAGTATTTT. It is translated as CASSVPTSGGEDTQYF. J is TRBJ2-3 and V is TRBV9, with 14 bases that match TRBD2. J lost 6 bases, V lost 2 bases, and 5 bases had no gene match. The CDR3 sequence is 16 residues long. CDR1 is SGDLS and CDR2 is YYNGEE in the germline V gene.

V usage is TRBV5-5 and J usage is TRBJ2-7, with 12 bases matching TRBD1. The CDR3 covers 16 residues. The J segment lost 3 bases and the V segment lost 0 bases, leaving 4 bases of the junction unmatched. From germline, CDR1 is SGHKS and CDR2 YYEKEE (reference sequence). The CDR3 is CASSLAGTGGSYEQYF. The CDR3, as DNA: TGTGCCAGCAGCTTGGCCGGGACAGGGGGCAGCTACGAGCAGTACTTC.